This T cell receptor beta chain emerged from a study of regulatory T cells in long-lasting Graves disease. As for the study in general: Those with persistent Graves' disease had received antithyroid drugs for over 5 years with positive TSH receptor antibodies.

Note on this clonotype: The junction shows a germline mismatch at one end, possibly a read error.

Specified time point: persistent/refractory GD, antithyroid drugs over 5 years with positive TRAb. PBMC-derived RNA was used for the TCR library. HTBI primers from iRepertoire and Arm-PCR of CDR3 regions yielded the TCR beta libraries. TCRdb recomputed calls from the multiplex PCR reads with MiXCR, one row per CDR3 protein. The sample records around 450,000 distinct CDR3 sequences, about 22% being singletons. The CDR3 length is 14 residues. The germline V gene encodes CDR1 DFQATT and CDR2 SNEGSKA (reference sequence). The sequencing used peripheral blood mononuclear cells (PBMCs), collected when the disease was refractory, from a patient treated with antithyroid drugs. The chain is built from TRBV20-1 and TRBJ2-2; D might be TRBD1 or TRBD2, each matching 5 bases. The sequence was collected from a female donor with Graves disease. The CDR3: CSASPNDRTGELSF. In DNA form, the CDR3 reads TGCAGTGCTAGCCCTAATGACAGAACCGGGGAGCTGTCTTTT.